Below are 25 T cell receptor beta chains sequenced from a single sample in a study of T-cell reconstitution after alpha-beta-depleted transplantation in children. Unique molecular identifiers were incorporated when the TCRbeta library was constructed. TCRdb passed the PCR reads through MiXCR, listing each CDR3 protein once. The sample contains roughly 500,000 distinct CDR3 sequences, around 19% of which appear only once. The source was PBMCs from the stem cell graft donor, collected from the stem cell graft. These receptors came from a human donor who donated a stem cell graft to a child with acute lymphoblastic leukemia.

This clonotype has more than one count but fewer than ten. The J gene is TRBJ2-6, the V gene TRBV9; a weak D match, TRBD2 (6 bases). Looked up from germline, CDR1 is SGDLS and CDR2 is YYNGEE. With 3 bases removed from V and 4 bases from J, the gap between germline ends came to 26 bases. CDR3 length: 20 amino acids. The CDR3 bases are TGTGCCAGCAGCGCCTCACGGGGGTCCAAACTTCATAAGGGGGCCAACGTCCTGACTTTC. This translates into CASSASRGSKLHKGANVLTF. Supplemented by reference TRBV9 and TRBJ2-6, the full variable domain reads DSGVTQTPKHLITATGQRVTLRCSPRSGDLSVYWYQQSLDQGLQFLIQYYNGEERAKGNILERFSAQQFPDLHSELNLSSLELGDSALYFCASSASRGSKLHKGANVLTFGAGSRLTVL.

The chain employs TRBV12-3 or TRBV12-4 and TRBJ1-5, with no clear D. The CDR3 sequence is 13 residues long. With 7 bases removed from V and 3 bases from J, the gap between germline ends came to 10 bases. For the CDR3, the DNA is TGTGCCAGCACTGACGGCCTCAATCAGCCCCAGCATTTT. It is translated as CASTDGLNQPQHF.

This clonotype was picked up a small number of times. The J gene is TRBJ2-1, the V gene TRBV11-2; D gene uncertain. Between the trimmed V and J ends, which lost 4 bases and 7 bases, there was a span of 17 bases. The length of the CDR3 is 15 residues. Per germline, CDR1 SGHAT and CDR2 FQNNGV. Written as DNA, the CDR3 is TGTGCCAGCAGCTCCGAACGGGCACCGCCAAATGAGCAGTTCTTC. This translates into CASSSERAPPNEQFF.

The rearrangement joins TRBV2 to TRBJ1-1; D is possibly TRBD1 (5 bases). The CDR3 totals 14 residues. Trimming removed 8 bases from V and 10 bases from J, with 23 bases in between. Germline-derived CDR1 and CDR2 are SNHLY and FYNNEI. This CDR3 is CASDQTTARRGAFF. CDR3 sequence (DNA): TGTGCCAGCGATCAGACGACAGCCAGGCGGGGAGCTTTCTTT.

The rearrangement links TRBV29-1 to TRBJ1-1; D is uncertain. The V and J ends lost 5 bases and 3 bases respectively, with 7 bases between them. CDR1 and CDR2 (germline): SQVTM, ANQGSEA. The CDR3 has 11 residues. DNA of the CDR3: TGCAGCGTTACCCAGGACACTGAAGCTTTCTTT. Its translation: CSVTQDTEAFF. Full variable domain (remainder filled in from reference TRBV29-1 and TRBJ1-1): SAVISQKPSRDICQRGTSLTIQCQVDSQVTMMFWYRQQPGQSLTLIATANQGSEATYESGFVIDKFPISRPNLTFSTLTVSNMSPEDSSIYLCSVTQDTEAFFGQGTRLTVV.

This chain uses TRBV9 with TRBJ2-5, with D perhaps TRBD2 (5 bases). CDR1 SGDLS and CDR2 YYNGEE come from the germline V gene. The V and J ends lost 1 base and 5 bases respectively, with 12 bases between them. This CDR3 has 14 amino acids. The CDR3 DNA sequence: TGTGCCAGCAGCGTATACGGGGTTAGGGAGACCCAGTACTTC. As protein: CASSVYGVRETQYF.

This clonotype showed up just a few times. The V and J genes are TRBV5-1 and TRBJ2-7; D gene ambiguous. The CDR3 is 15 residues long. Trimming took 0 bases from V and 0 from J, leaving 10 bases between them. CDR1 and CDR2 (germline): SGHRS, YFSETQ. Here the CDR3 reads CASSLADTLSYEQYF. The CDR3 DNA reads TGCGCCAGCAGCTTGGCCGACACGCTCTCCTACGAGCAGTACTTC.

In its sample, this clonotype was seen a few times. The chain combines TRBV12-3 or TRBV12-4 with TRBJ2-1; TRBD2 aligns across 16 bases. This CDR3 comprises 15 residues. The J segment lost 15 bases and the V segment lost 1 base, leaving 6 bases of the junction unmatched. The CDR3 region has the DNA TGTGCCAGCAGTTTAGGGGGACTAGCGGGAGGGCCATGGTTCTTC. As protein: CASSLGGLAGGPWFF.

A few counts support this clonotype. This chain uses TRBV11-2 with TRBJ2-3; 8 bases are a match to TRBD1. The CDR3 is 15 amino acids. Germline assignment: CDR1 SGHAT and CDR2 FQNNGV. The J segment lost 7 bases and the V segment lost 2 bases, leaving 8 bases of the junction unmatched. The CDR3 reads CASSLSGQVLNTQYF. CDR3 bases: TGTGCCAGCAGCTTATCGGGACAGGTCCTAAATACGCAGTATTTT.

This chain connects TRBV5-5 to TRBJ2-1, with 11 positions matching TRBD2. This CDR3 has 18 amino acids. CDR1 and CDR2 (germline): SGHKS, YYEKEE (reference sequence). V lost 0 bases and J lost 7; bases outside the gene matches: 12. CDR3 sequence reads: CASSLVMSSGRRGNEQFF. CDR3 DNA: TGTGCCAGCAGCTTGGTGATGTCTAGCGGGAGGAGGGGAAATGAGCAGTTCTTC.

This clonotype appeared a few times. V is TRBV9 and J is TRBJ2-7; 9 bases align to TRBD1. Germline values: CDR1 SGDLS, CDR2 YYNGEE. This CDR3 contains 15 residues. The V gene end was trimmed by 1 base and the J gene end by 4 bases; junction bases not matched to a gene: 6. This CDR3 is CASSVTGGIGYEQYF. CDR3 bases: TGTGCCAGCAGCGTAACAGGGGGCATTGGGTACGAGCAGTACTTC.

This clonotype came up a few times. The CDR3, as DNA: TGCGCCAGCAGCTTGGAGGCGAGTTATGGTTGGGTGAGGACTGAAGCTTTCTTT. Encoded protein: CASSLEASYGWVRTEAFF. V is TRBV5-1 and J is TRBJ1-1; D remains ambiguous. V was cut by 0 bases and J by 5 bases, with 23 bases left in between. In germline, CDR1 is SGHRS, CDR2 YFSETQ. The CDR3 has 18 amino acids. Using reference TRBV5-1 and TRBJ1-1 for the parts outside the CDR3, the full variable domain is KAGVTQTPRYLIKTRGQQVTLSCSPISGHRSVSWYQQTPGQGLQFLFEYFSETQRNKGNFPGRFSGRQFSNSRSEMNVSTLELGDSALYLCASSLEASYGWVRTEAFFGQGTRLTVV.

This clonotype was found once. The rearrangement uses TRBV15 and TRBJ1-5; no definite D call. Germline CDR1 reads LNHNV; CDR2 reads YYDKDF (reference sequence). The CDR3 spans 14 residues. V shed 1 base and J shed 7 bases, with 11 bases lying between them. The DNA of the CDR3 is TGTGCCACCAGCAGAGGAACCCTCAAGCAGCCCCAGCATTTT. It specifies CATSRGTLKQPQHF.

This clonotype was observed many times. This chain links TRBV5-1 with TRBJ2-3; no definite D call. V was clipped by 4 bases and J by 0 bases, with 9 bases between them. Germline CDR1 reads SGHRS; CDR2 reads YFSETQ. CDR3 size: 14 residues. CDR3 region: CASSPGGSTDTQYF. In DNA, the CDR3 is TGCGCCAGCAGCCCAGGCGGTAGCACAGATACGCAGTATTTT. The complete variable domain, with remaining parts taken from reference TRBV5-1 and TRBJ2-3, reads KAGVTQTPRYLIKTRGQQVTLSCSPISGHRSVSWYQQTPGQGLQFLFEYFSETQRNKGNFPGRFSGRQFSNSRSEMNVSTLELGDSALYLCASSPGGSTDTQYFGPGTRLTVL.

The chain recombines TRBV29-1 with TRBJ1-2; maybe TRBD1 (6 bases). The CDR3 loop spans 13 amino acids. The germline CDR1 and CDR2 sequences are SQVTM and ANQGSEA. Trimming took off 4 bases at V and 4 bases at J, with 13 bases between the two ends. In DNA, the CDR3 is TGCAGCGTTGGCAGGGGCCTGAGCTATGGCTACACCTTC. Translated: CSVGRGLSYGYTF.

The V and J genes are TRBV5-1 and TRBJ2-3; D is uncertain. Germline V gives CDR1 SGHRS, CDR2 YFSETQ. The CDR3 length is 11 residues. Trimming took 6 bases from V and 2 from J, leaving 4 bases between them. This CDR3 reads CASTFTDTQYF. CDR3 nucleotide sequence: TGCGCCAGCACCTTCACAGATACGCAGTATTTT. The full variable domain, rest sourced from reference TRBV5-1 and TRBJ2-3, is KAGVTQTPRYLIKTRGQQVTLSCSPISGHRSVSWYQQTPGQGLQFLFEYFSETQRNKGNFPGRFSGRQFSNSRSEMNVSTLELGDSALYLCASTFTDTQYFGPGTRLTVL.

This clonotype was seen many times. The rearrangement uses TRBV3-1 and TRBJ2-7; no definite D call. Germline V gene sequence: CDR1 LGHDT, CDR2 YNNKEL (reference sequence). Trimming cost V 4 bases and J 3 bases, with 7 bases left between them. The CDR3 spans 12 residues. CDR3 DNA sequence: TGTGCCAGCAGCCGGACCGACTACGAGCAGTACTTC. Protein product: CASSRTDYEQYF.

This clonotype was counted a few times. V gene TRBV5-1 combines with J gene TRBJ2-6; D is undetermined. The ends were cut back, 0 bases at V and 7 bases at J, with 5 bases in the middle. The CDR3 is 13 amino acids. Germline lookup yields CDR1 SGHRS and CDR2 YFSETQ. The CDR3 spells CASSLEAANVLTF. The DNA for the CDR3 is TGCGCCAGCAGCTTGGAGGCAGCCAACGTCCTGACTTTC.

This clonotype was counted at least ten times. V usage is TRBV4-1 and J usage is TRBJ2-6, with no clear D. Germline V CDR1 and CDR2: MGHRA, YSYEKL. This CDR3 is built from 16 residues. Trimming removed 4 bases from V and 2 bases from J, with 12 bases in between. CDR3 loop: CASSPPVAPGANVLTF. CDR3 nucleotides: TGCGCCAGCAGCCCCCCGGTTGCGCCTGGGGCCAACGTCCTGACTTTC.

This clonotype appeared a few times. The chain combines TRBV12-3 or TRBV12-4 with TRBJ2-1; D is unclear. The CDR3 extends over 16 amino acids. Trimming removed 6 bases at V and 4 bases at J, with 19 bases between. The DNA of the CDR3 is TGTGCCAGCAGCCCTTTAGGGCCTAGACCGTACAATGAGCAGTTCTTC. Protein product: CASSPLGPRPYNEQFF.

A few counts support this clonotype. The rearrangement links TRBV5-1 to TRBJ2-7; no reliable D call. V lost 4 bases and J lost 2, with 13 bases in between. This CDR3 contains 14 residues. Germline V gives CDR1 SGHRS, CDR2 YFSETQ. CDR3 protein: CASSLGYNTYEQYF. In DNA, the CDR3 is TGCGCCAGCAGCCTTGGGTATAACACCTACGAGCAGTACTTC.

This clonotype was counted between two and nine times. The rearrangement joins TRBV7-2 to TRBJ1-1; the match to TRBD1 covers 8 bases. V was clipped by 6 bases and J by 8 bases; unmatched bases: 11. CDR3 length: 14 amino acids. The V gene's germline CDR1 is SGHTA and CDR2 FQGNSA. In DNA, the CDR3 is TGTGCCAGCAGTCTTGACAGGGGCCCGCTAGAAGCTTTCTTT. It is translated as CASSLDRGPLEAFF.

As regards this clonotype: The junction departs from the called germline gene at one end, perhaps through a read error. The V and J genes are TRBV5-1 and TRBJ2-7; D is undetermined. The germline V gene encodes CDR1 SGHRS and CDR2 YFSETQ. The CDR3 runs to 14 residues. The CDR3 reads CATSSRTSSYEQYF. The CDR3 DNA follows: TGCGCCACCAGCTCCCGGACCAGCTCCTACGAGCAGTACTTC.

The rearrangement links TRBV7-7 to TRBJ1-2, with D tentatively TRBD1 (5 bases). Germline CDR1 reads SSHAT; CDR2 reads FNYEAQ (reference sequence). V lost 2 bases, J lost 4 bases, and 20 bases lay in between. The CDR3 has 17 residues. The CDR3 DNA follows: TGTGCCAGCAGCTTACCCTTCCCGGGACGGCTCCTCTATGGCTACACCTTC. Its protein is CASSLPFPGRLLYGYTF.

V is TRBV15 and J is TRBJ2-1; tentatively, D is TRBD1 or TRBD2 (5 bases each). This CDR3 contains 14 residues. Per germline, CDR1 LNHNV and CDR2 YYDKDF (reference sequence). V was trimmed by 0 bases and J by 10 bases, leaving 13 bases between them. In DNA form, the CDR3 reads TGTGCCACCAGCAGAGAAAGAGGGTGGGGGGAGCAGTTCTTC. This sequence encodes CATSRERGWGEQFF.